This T cell receptor (beta chain) was identified in a study of blood T cell repertoires in COVID-19. Background on the study: T cells, B-cell-depleted T cells, or PBMCs provided the cDNA or gDNA that served as material.

Germline V lookup: CDR1 SGHRS, CDR2 YFSETQ. There are 13 residues in the CDR3. V shed 4 bases and J shed 5 bases, with 9 bases lying between them. Only one count was recorded for this clone. In the study's own analysis: Estimation of nucleated cell counts was performed using reference gene primer amplification. Measured with immunoSEQ multiplex PCR; TCRdb has only the in-frame clones, and not every one. V, J and clone size reflect that table, while D and trimming were determined from the DNA. The sample contains around 300,000 clones, around 90% of which appear only once. The source is a man aged 18 to 29 with active or convalescent COVID-19. The genes are TRBV5-1 and TRBJ2-2, with D possibly matching TRBD2 (6 bases). Material for sequencing was peripheral blood. The CDR3 loop reads CASSPGGTGELFF. CDR3 DNA sequence: TGCGCCAGCAGCCCCGGGGGAACCGGGGAGCTGTTTTTT.